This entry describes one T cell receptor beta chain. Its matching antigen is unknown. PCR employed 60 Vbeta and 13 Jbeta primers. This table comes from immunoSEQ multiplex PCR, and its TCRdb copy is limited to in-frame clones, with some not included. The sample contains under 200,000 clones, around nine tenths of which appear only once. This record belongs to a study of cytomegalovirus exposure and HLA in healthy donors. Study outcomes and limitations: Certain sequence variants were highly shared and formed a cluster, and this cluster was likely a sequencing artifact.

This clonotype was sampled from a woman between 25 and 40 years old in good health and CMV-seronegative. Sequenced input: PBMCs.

The DNA of the CDR3 is TGTGCCAGCAGCCCCCTGGTGTCTAGCTATGGCTACACCTTC. Protein product: CASSPLVSSYGYTF. The rearrangement links TRBV7-2 to TRBJ1-2; D not certain. This CDR3 region has 14 residues. V was pared by 5 bases and J by 4 bases, with 14 bases between. Germline V gives CDR1 SGHTA, CDR2 FQGNSA.